These 23 T cell receptor beta chains were sequenced from one sample in a study of CD8+CD57+ T cells in acquired aplastic anemia. In patients chosen for sequencing, flow cytometry had shown CD8+CD57+ cell expansion. TCR beta VDJ and CDR3 profiling used genomic DNA as template. MiXCR, run by TCRdb on the reads, gives a single entry per CDR3 protein. This table has fewer than 200,000 distinct CDR3 sequences, over 40% appearing once. The specimen was sorted CD4+, CD8+, or CD8+CD57+ T cells (not recorded which) from PBMCs. These receptors all come from a human donor with aplastic anemia.

The CDR3 region has the DNA TGCAGTGCTAATATTGTCAGAGACCAAGAGACCCAGTACTTC. It codes for CSANIVRDQETQYF. The V call is TRBV20-1, the J call TRBJ2-5; D is undetermined. Germline V CDR1 and CDR2: DFQATT, SNEGSKA (reference sequence). CDR3 length equals 14 residues. V was shortened by 4 bases and J by 0 bases, with 12 bases between the two germline ends.

The table lists this clonotype with many counts. This rearrangement joins TRBV7-2 to TRBJ2-7; D is unclear. Germline V lookup: CDR1 SGHTA, CDR2 FQGNSA. CDR3 length: 16 residues. Trimming stripped 5 bases from V and 2 bases from J, with 19 bases between. CDR3 in DNA: TGTGCCAGCAGCGTCATTACCCATGGAGCCACCTACGAGCAGTACTTC. Translated: CASSVITHGATYEQYF.

This clonotype was found once. The V gene is TRBV10-3, the J gene TRBJ2-5; D unresolved. V gave up 0 bases and J gave up 7 bases, with 15 bases separating them. CDR1 ENHRY and CDR2 SYGVKD come from the germline V gene. The length of the CDR3 is 15 residues. CDR3 nucleotides: TGTGCCATCAGTGAGTCGGTGGGGTCTACGGGGACCCAGTACTTC. It specifies CAISESVGSTGTQYF.

This sequence joins TRBV20-1 and TRBJ1-1; D ambiguous. Trimming pared 4 bases from V and 8 bases from J, leaving 14 bases between. Germline assignment: CDR1 DFQATT and CDR2 SNEGSKA (reference sequence). There are 12 residues in the CDR3. Here the CDR3 reads CSAINAGLEAFF. The DNA of the CDR3 is TGCAGTGCTATAAACGCGGGCCTAGAAGCTTTCTTT.

This rearrangement joins TRBV20-1 to TRBJ2-5, with 10 bases aligning to TRBD2. V shed 4 bases and J 2 bases; nucleotides not matched to a gene: 7. CDR1 is DFQATT and CDR2 is SNEGSKA in the germline V gene (reference sequence). The CDR3 is made up of 15 amino acids. CDR3 sequence (DNA): TGCAGTGCTACTAGCGGGGGACTCGAACAAGAGACCCAGTACTTC. Amino acids: CSATSGGLEQETQYF.

The chain links TRBV6-1 to TRBJ1-3, with a weak D call TRBD1 (6 bases). Trimming cost V 6 bases and J 1 base, with 10 bases left between them. This CDR3 has 14 residues. In germline, CDR1 is MNHNS, CDR2 SASEGT. The CDR3, as DNA: TGTGCCAGCAGGCTCACAGGGTCTGGAAACACCATATATTTT. Protein product: CASRLTGSGNTIYF.

A remark on this clonotype: A read error may account for a junction end that differs from germline. The rearrangement links TRBV5-1 to TRBJ2-1; D may be TRBD2 (5 bases). From germline, CDR1 is SGHRS and CDR2 YFSETQ. There are 16 residues in the CDR3. The CDR3 protein is CASGLEGGQVNDKQFF. CDR3 sequence (DNA): TGCGCCAGCGGCTTGGAAGGAGGTCAGGTGAACGATAAGCAGTTCTTC.

This chain joins TRBV29-1 and TRBJ1-1; D unresolved. From germline, CDR1 is SQVTM and CDR2 ANQGSEA. The CDR3 covers 11 residues. The ends were cut back, 5 bases at V and 1 base at J, with 5 bases in the middle. The CDR3 region has the DNA TGCAGCGTTCGAGGGAACACTGAAGCTTTCTTT. It encodes CSVRGNTEAFF. Complete variable domain (other parts from reference TRBV29-1 and TRBJ1-1): SAVISQKPSRDICQRGTSLTIQCQVDSQVTMMFWYRQQPGQSLTLIATANQGSEATYESGFVIDKFPISRPNLTFSTLTVSNMSPEDSSIYLCSVRGNTEAFFGQGTRLTVV.

The V call is TRBV10-3, the J call TRBJ1-2; 7 bases line up with TRBD1. This CDR3 is 16 amino acids long. Unmatched junction bases numbered 11, after V lost 0 bases and J lost 7 bases. Germline lookup yields CDR1 ENHRY and CDR2 SYGVKD. Here the CDR3 DNA reads TGTGCCATCAGTGAGTCGAGGGTAGACAGGGTCCCTGGCTACACCTTC. Protein product: CAISESRVDRVPGYTF.

This clonotype showed up many times. The genes are TRBV20-1 and TRBJ2-1; 9 nucleotides agree with TRBD2. V gave up 1 base and J gave up 0 bases; unmatched junction bases: 13. The germline V gene encodes CDR1 DFQATT and CDR2 SNEGSKA (reference sequence). The CDR3 covers 19 residues. The CDR3 spells CSARAPVAGGPSSYNEQFF. CDR3 nucleotides: TGCAGTGCTAGAGCCCCGGTCGCGGGGGGGCCCAGCTCCTACAATGAGCAGTTCTTC.

At least ten counts were recorded for this clonotype. The CDR3 bases are TGTGCCAGCAGCCAACCGCCCAGGGGCTCGGCCGGGGAGCTGTTTTTT. It is translated as CASSQPPRGSAGELFF. The chain recombines TRBV7-2 with TRBJ2-2, with a weak D call TRBD1 (6 bases). The CDR3 covers 16 residues. With 5 bases removed from V and 6 bases from J, the gap between germline ends came to 19 bases. CDR1 is SGHTA, CDR2 FQGNSA, per germline.

The sample holds many counts of this clonotype. The chain couples TRBV10-3 to TRBJ2-3, with TRBD2 identical over 8 bases. V was clipped by 4 bases and J by 2 bases; unmatched bases: 5. This CDR3 has 15 residues. Germline values: CDR1 ENHRY, CDR2 SYGVKD. The CDR3 is CAISVQRGNTDTQYF. CDR3 sequence (DNA): TGTGCCATCAGTGTCCAGCGGGGGAACACAGATACGCAGTATTTT.

In regard to this clonotype: Since a much larger clone is just one base distant, this may be a read error. V and J are TRBV5-4 and TRBJ2-5, with 8 bases matching TRBD2. The CDR3 totals 15 residues. From germline, CDR1 is SGHNT and CDR2 YYREEE (reference sequence). The CDR3 DNA sequence: TGTGCCAGCAGCTCTTTAGCGGGGCCAGCAGAGGCCCAGTACTTC. Translation gives CASSSLAGPAEAQYF.

The rearrangement joins TRBV5-1 to TRBJ1-6; tentative D call: TRBD1 (6 bases). Deletions cut 0 bases from V and 4 bases from J, with 11 bases between. Germline V lookup: CDR1 SGHRS, CDR2 YFSETQ. The CDR3 loop spans 16 amino acids. As DNA, the CDR3 is TGCGCCAGCAGCTTGGTGGGGGGCGCATATAATTCACCCCTCCACTTT. Translating it yields CASSLVGGAYNSPLHF.

This clonotype came up a few times. The V gene is TRBV20-1, the J gene TRBJ2-5, with 9 bases aligning to TRBD2. V gave up 3 bases and J gave up 8 bases; unmatched junction bases: 16. The germline V gene has CDR1 DFQATT and CDR2 SNEGSKA (reference sequence). This CDR3 is built from 16 residues. This chain's CDR3 is CSASTLAGSIGGTQYF. In DNA, the CDR3 is TGCAGTGCTAGTACGCTAGCGGGGTCCATCGGGGGTACCCAGTACTTC.

The rearrangement links TRBV2 to TRBJ2-5, with D uncertain. The CDR3 has 12 amino acids. Per germline, CDR1 SNHLY and CDR2 FYNNEI. V was cut by 0 bases and J by 5 bases, with 4 bases left in between. The CDR3: CASSEARETQYF. DNA for the CDR3: TGTGCCAGCAGTGAAGCGCGGGAGACCCAGTACTTC.

There are a few counts of this clonotype. One base away lies a much larger clone, so this may be a sequencing read error. The missing conserved phenylalanine or tryptophan at the end of this CDR3 makes a read error likely. The chain combines TRBV10-3 with TRBJ2-1; no definite D call. CDR3 length equals 15 residues. Between the trimmed V and J ends, which lost 10 bases and 0 bases, there was a span of 16 bases. The germline V gene encodes CDR1 ENHRY and CDR2 SYGVKD. The CDR3 protein is CASRDEWSSYNEQFV. Here the CDR3 DNA reads TGTGCCAGTAGAGACGAGTGGAGCTCCTACAATGAGCAGTTCGTC.

This clonotype was counted at least ten times. This chain links TRBV28 with TRBJ1-2; D possibly corresponds to TRBD1 (5 bases). V gave up 8 bases and J gave up 2 bases, with 9 bases separating them. The CDR3 has 12 amino acids. CDR1 and CDR2 (germline): MDHEN, SYDVKM. The DNA for the CDR3 is TGTGCCAGCGAGACAGCGAACTATGGCTACACCTTC. This codes for CASETANYGYTF.

This chain connects TRBV7-8 to TRBJ2-1; tentative D call: TRBD2 (6 bases). The CDR3 consists of 13 residues. V lost 5 bases to trimming and J lost 8 bases, with 13 bases between them. Germline V gives CDR1 SGHVS, CDR2 FQNEAQ. CDR3 amino acids: CASSRGRIDEQFF. The CDR3 nucleotides are TGTGCCAGCAGCCGAGGGAGGATTGATGAGCAGTTCTTC.

In this sample, this clonotype turned up many times. The chain combines TRBV20-1 with TRBJ2-3; weak D call: TRBD2 (6 bases). CDR3 length: 14 amino acids. Germline V lookup: CDR1 DFQATT, CDR2 SNEGSKA (reference sequence). Trimming took 6 bases from V and 4 from J, leaving 17 bases between them. The CDR3 DNA reads TGCAGTGCCACGCTCGGCGGGACTGCAGATACGCAGTATTTT. The encoded protein is CSATLGGTADTQYF.

A single count supports this clonotype. The V and J genes are TRBV19 and TRBJ2-7; 14 bases line up with TRBD2. The CDR3 is 14 residues long. CDR1 and CDR2 (germline): LNHDA, SQIVND (reference sequence). V lost 3 bases and J lost 7; bases outside the gene matches: 2. CDR3 residues: CASSIGLAGGEQYF. As DNA, the CDR3 is TGTGCCAGTAGTATCGGACTAGCGGGAGGTGAGCAGTACTTC.

This clonotype was seen many times. The rearrangement links TRBV20-1 to TRBJ2-3, with no clear D. CDR1 and CDR2 from the germline V gene are DFQATT and SNEGSKA (reference sequence). The V end lost 3 bases, the J end lost 4 bases, and 11 bases lay between the germline ends. This CDR3 is built from 13 residues. The DNA for the CDR3 is TGCAGTGCTAGTTCTCTAATGTCAGATACGCAGTATTTT. This sequence encodes CSASSLMSDTQYF.

As to this clonotype: This clone may be a read error of a much larger clone one base away. The rearrangement uses TRBV20-1 and TRBJ1-4; D not resolved. Germline CDR1 reads DFQATT; CDR2 reads SNEGSKA (reference sequence). The CDR3 is 13 residues long. The CDR3 coding sequence is TGCAGTGCCTTCGCTGCAACTAATGAAAGACTGTTTTTT. It is translated as CSAFAATNERLFF.